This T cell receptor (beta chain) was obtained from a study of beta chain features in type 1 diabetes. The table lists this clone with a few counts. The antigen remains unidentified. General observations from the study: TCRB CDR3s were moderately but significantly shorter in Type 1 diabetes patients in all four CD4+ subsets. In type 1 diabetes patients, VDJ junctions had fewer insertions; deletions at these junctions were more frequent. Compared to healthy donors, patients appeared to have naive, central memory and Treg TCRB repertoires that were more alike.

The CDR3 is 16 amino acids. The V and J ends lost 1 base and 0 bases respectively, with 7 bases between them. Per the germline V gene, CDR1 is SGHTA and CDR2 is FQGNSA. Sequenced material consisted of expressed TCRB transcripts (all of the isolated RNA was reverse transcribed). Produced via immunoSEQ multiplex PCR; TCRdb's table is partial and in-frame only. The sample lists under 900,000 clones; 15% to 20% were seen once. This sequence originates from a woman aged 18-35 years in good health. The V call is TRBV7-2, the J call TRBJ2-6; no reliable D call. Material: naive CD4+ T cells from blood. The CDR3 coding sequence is TGTGCCAGCAGCTTAGAAGGGCGCTCTGGGGCCAACGTCCTGACTTTC. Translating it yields CASSLEGRSGANVLTF.